This T cell receptor (beta chain) was documented in a study of OX40 agonist ivuxolimab in advanced cancers. Study-wide background: Every patient in dose escalation had hepatocellular carcinoma, melanoma, renal cell or head and neck cancer. Mean age approximately 59 years, range about 23 to 85; approximately 80% male.

Profiling relied on immunoSEQ multiplex PCR, and the TCRdb table lists in-frame clones only, not all of them. Of 90,000 to 95,000 clones in the sample, 80% to 90% are singletons; the top ten hold 0.95% to 1.3%. The sampling schedule covered blood at baseline, cycle 4 day 1, and cycle 7 day 1. This clone has at least ten counts. Germline loops: CDR1 LNHDA, CDR2 SQIVND (reference sequence). CDR3 length: 14 residues. V lost 6 bases and J lost 12; bases outside the gene matches: 12. The sample here was CD4+ or CD8+ T cells sorted from blood, taken in a trial of the OX40 agonist ivuxolimab. The rearrangement joins TRBV19 to TRBJ1-2; 11 positions match TRBD1. The TCR was taken from an adult with an advanced solid tumor such as melanoma, head and neck, liver or kidney cancer. The CDR3 loop reads CASSPDWDRGYNTF. The CDR3 bases are TGTGCCAGTAGCCCGGATTGGGACAGGGGGTACAACACCTTC.